This T cell receptor beta chain was identified in a study of blood T cell repertoires in COVID-19. About the research overall: The samples span acute and convalescent COVID-19 from the United States, Italy and Spain. The analysed material was cDNA or gDNA that came from T cells, B-cell-depleted T cells, or PBMCs.

Recruited during active infection, patients (from Seattle) were subsequently followed longitudinally. Per the study methods: The assay estimated nucleated cells by amplifying reference gene primers. Profiling relied on immunoSEQ multiplex PCR, and the TCRdb table lists in-frame clones only, not all of them. The V and J calls and clone size were taken over from that table, and D and trimming were inferred from the DNA. The sample yields approximately 60,000 clones, 78% seen once. CDR3 size: 15 residues. In germline, CDR1 is SGHNT, CDR2 YYREEE (reference sequence). V dropped 4 bases and J dropped 0 bases, with 11 bases sitting between them.

Source material: peripheral blood. The clonotype originates from a man aged 55 to 70 with COVID-19, enrolled during active disease. The chain carries TRBV5-4 and TRBJ2-1; the D is unclear. The CDR3 reads CASSAPMSSYNEQFF. The CDR3 DNA is TGTGCCAGCAGCGCCCCGATGAGCTCCTACAATGAGCAGTTCTTC. Together with reference TRBV5-4 and TRBJ2-1, the CDR3 gives the full variable domain: ETGVTQSPTHLIKTRGQQVTLRCSSQSGHNTVSWYQQALGQGPQFIFQYYREEENGRGNFPPRFSGLQFPNYSSELNVNALELDDSALYLCASSAPMSSYNEQFFGPGTRLTVL.